This T cell receptor (beta chain) was recorded in a study of blood T cell repertoires in COVID-19. Study context: Researchers got acute and convalescent COVID-19 samples from the United States, Italy and Spain.

Self-reported history from a screening survey and questionnaire set each donor's cohort. The CDR3 runs 15 residues. Trimming removed 7 bases at V and 8 bases at J, with 20 bases between. Germline V CDR1 and CDR2: MNHEY, SVGAGI. Produced via immunoSEQ multiplex PCR; TCRdb's table is partial and in-frame only. Among around 190,000 clones listed, roughly 87% were seen once. The origin of this receptor is a young man with acute COVID-19. The sequenced material came from PBMCs or T cells enriched from blood (not recorded which). V usage is TRBV6-5 and J usage is TRBJ1-4; possible D gene TRBD1, 6 bases. The chain's CDR3 is CASTPGALRGEKLFF. DNA for the CDR3: TGTGCCAGCACCCCAGGGGCCTTAAGGGGAGAAAAACTGTTTTTT.